This T cell receptor (beta chain) was recorded in a study of blood T cell repertoires in COVID-19. Study-level information: From the United States, Italy and Spain came samples of acute and convalescent COVID-19. T cells, B-cell-depleted T cells, or PBMCs provided the cDNA or gDNA that served as material.

How the authors handled the data: From reference gene primer amplification, estimates of nucleated cell counts were derived. Only in-frame clones appear in the TCRdb table, and some are missing; sequencing was by immunoSEQ multiplex PCR. The DNA gave D and trimming, while V, J and clone size come from that table. The sample consists of 450,000 or so clones, about 90% of them appearing once. Enrolment of Seattle patients took place during active infection, and they were followed longitudinally. With V trimmed by 1 base and J by 6 bases, 6 bases remained unmatched. The germline CDR1 and CDR2 sequences are LGHDT and YNNKEL (reference sequence). The CDR3 is 14 amino acids.

This sequence was found in a man between 18 and 29 years old with COVID-19, enrolled during active disease. The V and J genes are TRBV3-1 (or the pseudogene TRBV3-2) and TRBJ2-7, with 7 bases aligning to TRBD1. Sequencing used peripheral blood. The CDR3 is CASSQGRGHGEQYF. CDR3 in DNA: TGTGCCAGCAGCCAAGGAAGGGGGCACGGCGAGCAGTACTTC.